This paragraph covers one TCR beta chain sequence. Its antigen is still unknown. At baseline, cycle 4 day 1, and cycle 7 day 1, blood was sampled. This table comes from immunoSEQ multiplex PCR, and its TCRdb copy is limited to in-frame clones, with some not included. The sample lists 150,000 to 170,000 clones; 90% to 95% were seen once. This sample was included in a study of OX40 agonist ivuxolimab in advanced cancers. Findings of the study overall: With doses of 0.1 to 3.0 mg/kg, CD4+ and CD8+ blood T cells had undergone clonal expansion by week 6. Certain nonresponders additionally had low normalized T-cell clonal expansion.

This CDR3 comprises 11 residues. The germline CDR1 and CDR2 sequences are SGHAT and FQNNGV. V was shortened by 3 bases and J by 6 bases, with 4 bases between the two germline ends. The specimen was CD4+ or CD8+ T cells sorted from blood, collected in a trial of the OX40 agonist ivuxolimab. This chain joins TRBV11-2 and TRBJ2-3; D is unresolved. The origin of this receptor is an adult with an advanced solid tumor such as melanoma, head and neck, liver or kidney cancer. CDR3 nucleotide sequence: TGTGCCAGCAGCTTTGGGGATACGCAGTATTTT. This gives the protein CASSFGDTQYF.